The clone carrying this TCR beta chain was detected only once. These data originate in a study of T cell responses to AZD1222 COVID-19 vaccine. The table came from immunoSEQ multiplex PCR; TCRdb's copy has only in-frame clones and leaves some out. The data show some 130,000 clones, 80% to 90% seen once. This sequence originates from an adult in good health. The specimen comprised peripheral blood, sampled on day 0 of AZD1222 vaccination.

CDR3 nucleotides: TGTGCCAGCAGCCAAGCCGAGGGGAATCAGCCCCAGCATTTT. It yields the protein CASSQAEGNQPQHF. This chain joins TRBV4-2 and TRBJ1-5; D possibly corresponds to TRBD1 (5 bases). This CDR3 is 14 amino acids long. CDR1 LGHNA and CDR2 YNFKEQ come from the germline V gene. The V and J ends lost 1 base and 4 bases respectively, with 8 bases between them.